Shown below are 25 T cell receptor beta chains from a single sample sequenced in a study of T-cell memory formation after mild COVID-19. TCRdb ran MiXCR on the 5' RACE reads and lists one entry per CDR3 protein. The sample includes about 340,000 distinct CDR3 sequences, more than 20% of them seen just once. The material sequenced was PBMCs or a T cell subset sorted from them (not recorded which). The source of these receptors is a man younger than 35 who had mild COVID-19 (a few samples of this study predate the infection). Cell type and time point are not known.

This rearrangement joins TRBV20-1 to TRBJ2-1, with 7 bases matching TRBD2. Looked up from germline, CDR1 is DFQATT and CDR2 is SNEGSKA (reference sequence). V shed 0 bases and J 5 bases; nucleotides not matched to a gene: 4. The CDR3 sequence is 14 residues long. As DNA, the CDR3 is TGCAGTGCTAGAGACGGGACTACCGACAATGAGCAGTTCTTC. Amino acids: CSARDGTTDNEQFF.

There are a few counts of this clonotype. The genes are TRBV5-1 and TRBJ1-1, with D perhaps matching TRBD1 (6 bases). Germline V gene data show CDR1 as SGHRS and CDR2 as YFSETQ. The CDR3 consists of 15 residues. V gave up 2 bases and J gave up 1 base, with 12 bases separating them. The CDR3 DNA reads TGCGCCAGCAGCTTCACAGGGTCGAGGAACACTGAAGCTTTCTTT. Its protein is CASSFTGSRNTEAFF.

This chain uses TRBV5-6 with TRBJ1-5; D is possibly TRBD1 (5 bases). The V gene lost 3 bases and the J gene lost 0 bases, with 13 bases spanning the gap. Germline V CDR1 and CDR2: SGHDT, YYEEEE. This CDR3 is built from 16 residues. The CDR3: CASSSSGGYSNQPQHF. The CDR3, as DNA: TGTGCCAGCAGCTCCTCGGGGGGTTATAGCAATCAGCCCCAGCATTTT. Using reference TRBV5-6 and TRBJ1-5 for the parts outside the CDR3, the full variable domain is DAGVTQSPTHLIKTRGQQVTLRCSPKSGHDTVSWYQQALGQGPQFIFQYYEEEERQRGNFPDRFSGHQFPNYSSELNVNALLLGDSALYLCASSSSGGYSNQPQHFGDGTRLSIL.

The gene calls are TRBV4-1 and TRBJ1-1; D perhaps matches TRBD1 (6 bases). The ends were cut back, 5 bases at V and 4 bases at J, with 17 bases in the middle. This CDR3 contains 15 residues. Germline CDR1 and CDR2: MGHRA and YSYEKL. The DNA of the CDR3 is TGCGCCAGCAGCTATCCACAGGGTCGGATCACTGAAGCTTTCTTT. Its protein product is CASSYPQGRITEAFF.

The J gene is TRBJ2-2, the V gene TRBV9, with D possibly called TRBD1 or TRBD2 (5 bases each). Trimming took off 4 bases at V and 10 bases at J, with 23 bases between the two ends. Germline CDR1 and CDR2: SGDLS and YYNGEE. The CDR3 spans 16 residues. CDR3 region: CASSSTSSPTGAELFF. The CDR3 nucleotides are TGTGCCAGCAGCTCCACTTCTAGCCCAACTGGGGCGGAGCTGTTTTTT.

The V and J genes are TRBV12-3 or TRBV12-4 and TRBJ1-5; D might be TRBD1 (6 bases). The CDR3 consists of 13 residues. Trimming stripped 7 bases from V and 1 base from J, with 8 bases between. The CDR3 protein is CASTGTSNQPQHF. In DNA, the CDR3 is TGTGCCAGCACCGGGACAAGCAATCAGCCCCAGCATTTT.

The V gene is TRBV5-1, the J gene TRBJ2-3; no clear D gene. The CDR3 is made up of 15 amino acids. CDR1 and CDR2 from the germline V gene are SGHRS and YFSETQ. V was cut by 1 base and J by 3 bases, with 12 bases left in between. CDR3 bases: TGCGCCAGCAGCTTGTTTGCGCTGCCTACAGATACGCAGTATTTT. It yields the protein CASSLFALPTDTQYF.

This clonotype was seen a handful of times. This chain links TRBV3-1 with TRBJ1-1, with TRBD1 matching 10 bases. V shed 8 bases and J 3 bases; nucleotides not matched to a gene: 3. Germline CDR1 LGHDT, CDR2 YNNKEL (reference sequence). This CDR3 has 13 residues. The CDR3 loop is CASVGQGDTEAFF. The CDR3 DNA reads TGTGCCAGCGTTGGACAGGGGGACACTGAAGCTTTCTTT.

This clonotype appeared a few times. J is TRBJ2-6 and V is TRBV4-2, with no clear D. Trimming cost V 2 bases and J 0 bases, with 5 bases left between them. The CDR3 is 15 residues long. Germline V CDR1 and CDR2: LGHNA, YNFKEQ. In DNA, the CDR3 is TGTGCCAGCAGCCAATTAGTCTCTGGGGCCAACGTCCTGACTTTC. It is translated as CASSQLVSGANVLTF.

Only a few counts were recorded for this clonotype. For the CDR3, the DNA is TGTGCCAGCAGCCAAGCCCGGGGGACGAACACCGGGGAGCTGTTTTTT. It codes for CASSQARGTNTGELFF. The chain recombines TRBV3-1 with TRBJ2-2, with D tentatively TRBD2 (6 bases). Per germline, CDR1 LGHDT and CDR2 YNNKEL (reference sequence). V was shortened by 1 base and J by 0 bases, with 9 bases between the two germline ends. The CDR3 contains 16 residues.

The J gene is TRBJ2-7, the V gene TRBV18; 11 nucleotides line up with TRBD1. CDR3 length: 16 residues. V was pared by 5 bases and J by 3 bases, with 9 bases of the junction left unmatched. Germline V gives CDR1 KGHSH, CDR2 LQKENI. As DNA, the CDR3 is TGTGCCAGCTCAGAAACGGCCGGGACAGGGGGCTACGAGCAGTACGTC. Translating it yields CASSETAGTGGYEQYV.

CDR3 sequence: CSARRGSSNQPQHF. CDR3 nucleotides: TGCAGTGCTAGGCGCGGTTCTAGCAATCAGCCCCAGCATTTT. The genes are TRBV20-1 and TRBJ1-5; D unclear. Germline-derived CDR1 and CDR2 are DFQATT and SNEGSKA (reference sequence). The CDR3 loop spans 14 amino acids. Between the trimmed V and J ends, which lost 3 bases and 0 bases, there was a span of 9 bases.

Only a few counts were recorded for this clonotype. The chain joins TRBV10-3 to TRBJ2-7, with D possibly being TRBD2 (5 bases). CDR1 ENHRY and CDR2 SYGVKD come from the germline V gene. The CDR3 has 12 residues. V lost 3 bases, J lost 4 bases, and 7 bases lay in between. In DNA, the CDR3 is TGTGCCATCAGTGAAGCGGAGTACGAGCAGTACGTC. It codes for CAISEAEYEQYV.

The V gene is TRBV24-1, the J gene TRBJ2-1, with 12 bases fitting TRBD2. Germline V lookup: CDR1 KGHDR, CDR2 SFDVKD. The ends lost 3 bases at V and 7 bases at J; junction bases unmatched: 6. There are 16 residues in the CDR3. The CDR3, as DNA: TGTGCCACCAGTGATCCGACTAGCGGGGGCCTTAATGAGCAGTTCTTC. It is translated as CATSDPTSGGLNEQFF.

The chain carries TRBV15 and TRBJ1-4; D unclear. CDR1 and CDR2 from the germline V gene are LNHNV and YYDKDF (reference sequence). The CDR3 loop spans 14 amino acids. V lost 1 base and J lost 5, with 8 bases in between. CDR3 nucleotide sequence: TGTGCCACCAGCAGAGTATCCGGAAATGAAAAACTGTTTTTT. It is translated as CATSRVSGNEKLFF.

The chain combines TRBV7-6 with TRBJ2-7, with D possibly being TRBD1 (5 bases). The V and J ends lost 5 bases and 2 bases respectively, with 10 bases between them. Germline CDR1 SGHVS, CDR2 FNYEAQ. CDR3 length: 13 amino acids. In DNA form, the CDR3 reads TGTGCCAGCAGCCCCTCGACAGCCTACGAGCAGTACTTC. This codes for CASSPSTAYEQYF. The whole variable domain, filled in from reference TRBV7-6 and TRBJ2-7, reads GAGVSQSPRYKVTKRGQDVALRCDPISGHVSLYWYRQALGQGPEFLTYFNYEAQQDKSGLPNDRFSAERPEGSISTLTIQRTEQRDSAMYRCASSPSTAYEQYFGPGTRLTVT.

This clonotype was recorded at least ten times. The chain uses TRBV20-1 and TRBJ2-3; D uncertain. Looked up from germline, CDR1 is DFQATT and CDR2 is SNEGSKA (reference sequence). The germline V and J ends were trimmed by 6 bases and 2 bases, with 15 bases remaining between them. This CDR3 has 14 amino acids. DNA of the CDR3: TGCAGTGCCGCTAGGGCGGTAATCACAGATACGCAGTATTTT. This codes for CSAARAVITDTQYF.

The chain couples TRBV6-5 to TRBJ2-1; 8 bases are shared with TRBD2. The CDR3 runs to 16 residues. V lost 6 bases to trimming and J lost 5 bases; unmatched junction nucleotides: 12. Germline CDR1 MNHEY, CDR2 SVGAGI. This CDR3 reads CASRKTAGGPNNEQFF. CDR3 DNA sequence: TGTGCCAGCAGAAAAACGGCGGGGGGCCCAAACAATGAGCAGTTCTTC.

The chain combines TRBV14 with TRBJ2-4; no reliable D call. V lost 0 bases, J lost 0 bases, and 9 bases lay in between. The CDR3 runs to 16 residues. CDR1 SGHDN and CDR2 FVKESK come from the germline V gene. This CDR3 is CASSQDSWPAKNIQYF. In DNA, the CDR3 is TGTGCCAGCAGCCAAGATTCGTGGCCAGCCAAAAACATTCAGTACTTC. Filled out from reference TRBV14 and TRBJ2-4, the complete variable domain reads EAGVTQFPSHSVIEKGQTVTLRCDPISGHDNLYWYRRVMGKEIKFLLHFVKESKQDESGMPNNRFLAERTGGTYSTLKVQPAELEDSGVYFCASSQDSWPAKNIQYFGAGTRLSVL.

This clonotype was detected only a few times. This chain joins TRBV15 and TRBJ1-2, with 7 bases lining up with TRBD1. The germline gives CDR1 LNHNV, CDR2 YYDKDF (reference sequence). This CDR3 is 14 amino acids long. V lost 5 bases, J lost 5 bases, and 8 bases stayed unmatched. CDR3 bases: TGTGCCACCAGCCTGTCGACAGGGATGTATGGCTACACCTTC. Translation gives CATSLSTGMYGYTF.

The table lists this clonotype with a few counts. This chain uses TRBV5-1 with TRBJ2-2, with TRBD1 matching 10 bases. CDR3 size: 15 residues. V dropped 2 bases and J dropped 5; count of bases not matched to a gene: 3. Germline CDR1 SGHRS, CDR2 YFSETQ. In DNA, the CDR3 is TGCGCCAGCAGCTTAGCGGGACAGGGGACCGGGGAGCTGTTTTTT. Translation gives CASSLAGQGTGELFF.

Only a few counts were recorded for this clonotype. The chain carries TRBV9 and TRBJ2-5; 10 nucleotides line up with TRBD1. V shed 2 bases, J shed 5 bases, and the junction held 3 bases outside the gene matches. This CDR3 has 14 amino acids. Germline-derived CDR1 and CDR2 are SGDLS and YYNGEE. CDR3 DNA: TGTGCCAGCAGCGTCGGGGACAGGGGTGAGACCCAGTACTTC. This encodes CASSVGDRGETQYF.

The gene calls are TRBV12-3 or TRBV12-4 and TRBJ2-4; 9 bases map to TRBD1. The junction had 8 bases not matched to a gene; V was cut back by 5 bases and J by 9 bases. The CDR3 loop spans 14 amino acids. The CDR3 protein is CASSTVGTGSIQYF. CDR3 nucleotide sequence: TGTGCCAGCAGTACCGTGGGGACAGGGAGCATTCAGTACTTC.

The rearrangement uses TRBV4-3 and TRBJ2-2, with no clear D. V shed 0 bases and J shed 8 bases, with 7 bases lying between them. This CDR3 region has 13 residues. The germline V gene encodes CDR1 LGHNA and CDR2 YSLEER. The CDR3 is CASSQEFRGELFF. CDR3 bases: TGCGCCAGCAGCCAAGAGTTCAGGGGGGAGCTGTTTTTT.

This clonotype was observed a handful of times. The CDR3 sequence is CASSFDRGQGYTF. The CDR3 DNA follows: TGTGCCAGCAGCTTTGACAGGGGGCAAGGCTACACCTTC. The chain couples TRBV7-2 to TRBJ1-2; 10 positions agree with TRBD1. The CDR3 is made up of 13 amino acids. Germline CDR1 reads SGHTA; CDR2 reads FQGNSA. J was trimmed by 8 bases and V by 3 bases; bases with no gene match: 3.